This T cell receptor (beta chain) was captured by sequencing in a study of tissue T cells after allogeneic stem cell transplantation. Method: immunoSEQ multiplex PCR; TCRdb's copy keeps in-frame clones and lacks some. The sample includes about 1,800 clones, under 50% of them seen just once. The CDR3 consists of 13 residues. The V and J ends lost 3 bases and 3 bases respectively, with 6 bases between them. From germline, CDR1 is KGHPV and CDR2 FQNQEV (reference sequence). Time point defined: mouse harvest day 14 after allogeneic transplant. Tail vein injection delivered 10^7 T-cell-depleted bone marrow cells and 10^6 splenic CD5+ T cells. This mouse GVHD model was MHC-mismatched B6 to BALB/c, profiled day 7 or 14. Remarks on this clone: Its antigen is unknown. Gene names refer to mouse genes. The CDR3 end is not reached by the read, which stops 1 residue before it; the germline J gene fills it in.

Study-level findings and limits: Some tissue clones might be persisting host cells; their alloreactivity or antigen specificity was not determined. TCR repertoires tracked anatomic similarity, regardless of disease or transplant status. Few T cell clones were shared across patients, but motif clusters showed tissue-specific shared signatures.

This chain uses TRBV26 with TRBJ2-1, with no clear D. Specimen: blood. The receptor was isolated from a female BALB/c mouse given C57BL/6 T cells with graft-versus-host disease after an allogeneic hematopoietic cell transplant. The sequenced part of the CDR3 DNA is TGTGCCAGCAGTCTACAATCCTATGCTGAGCAGTTC. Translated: CASSLQSYAEQF. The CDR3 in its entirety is CASSLQSYAEQFF. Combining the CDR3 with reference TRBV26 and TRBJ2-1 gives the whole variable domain NSKVIQTPRYLVKGQGQKAKMRCIPEKGHPVVFWYQQNKNNEFKFLINFQNQEVLQQIDMTEKRFSAECPSNSPCSLEIQSSEAGDSALYLCASSLQSYAEQFFGPGTRLTVL.